The 14 T cell receptor beta chains in this list originate from one sample, sequenced in a study of OX40 agonist ivuxolimab in advanced cancers. Repertoires were generated with immunoSEQ multiplex PCR, while TCRdb's copy carries only in-frame clones and drops some. The data show about 63,000 clones, around 89% seen once. The sequencing used CD4+ or CD8+ T cells sorted from blood, collected in a trial of the OX40 agonist ivuxolimab. The receptors stem from an adult with an advanced solid tumor such as melanoma, head and neck, liver or kidney cancer.

The chain joins TRBV29-1 to TRBJ2-1; 10 bases match TRBD2. V shed 7 bases and J 7 bases; nucleotides not matched to a gene: 10. The CDR3 spans 14 residues. Germline CDR1 is SQVTM and CDR2 is ANQGSEA. CDR3 bases: TGCAGCGCTGCCTCTAGCGGGAGTGGAAATGAGCAGTTCTTC. This codes for CSAASSGSGNEQFF.

V and J are TRBV13 and TRBJ2-1; TRBD2 aligns across 9 bases. V gave up 1 base and J gave up 1 base; unmatched junction bases: 14. The CDR3 has 20 amino acids. Per the germline V gene, CDR1 is PRHDT and CDR2 is FYEKMQ (reference sequence). This chain's CDR3 is CASSLDARLGLADSYNEQFF. CDR3 in DNA: TGTGCCAGCAGCTTAGACGCCCGACTGGGACTAGCAGATTCCTACAATGAGCAGTTCTTC.

This clone was observed a few times. This chain joins TRBV18 and TRBJ1-5; unclear D gene. The germline CDR1 and CDR2 sequences are KGHSH and LQKENI. Trimming took off 6 bases at V and 3 bases at J, with 12 bases between the two ends. This CDR3 has 14 amino acids. The CDR3 loop reads CASSGPLINQPQHF. Written as DNA, the CDR3 is TGTGCCAGCTCCGGGCCCCTTATCAATCAGCCCCAGCATTTT.

The V gene is TRBV28, the J gene TRBJ1-2, with 8 bases lining up with TRBD1. Germline CDR1 and CDR2: MDHEN and SYDVKM. V shed 9 bases and J 2 bases; nucleotides not matched to a gene: 5. This CDR3 spans 13 amino acids. CDR3 DNA sequence: TGTGCCAGTGTGACAGGGGAGAACTATGGCTACACCTTC. This codes for CASVTGENYGYTF.

This chain connects TRBV28 to TRBJ2-7, with TRBD2 matching over 8 bases. The CDR3 totals 18 residues. The germline gives CDR1 MDHEN, CDR2 SYDVKM. J gave up 2 bases and V 6 bases, and 18 bases lay outside the gene matches. CDR3 in DNA: TGTGCCAGCAGCCTCTACCTCGGGGGGGGGAAAAGAACCTACGAGCAGTACTTC. Residues: CASSLYLGGGKRTYEQYF.

This clone has more than one count but fewer than ten. The chain is built from TRBV19 and TRBJ1-2, with D uncertain. V lost 10 bases and J 8 bases, leaving 17 bases between the germline ends. The CDR3 extends over 12 amino acids. From germline, CDR1 is LNHDA and CDR2 SQIVND (reference sequence). The CDR3 loop reads CATLQASKGYTF. DNA for the CDR3: TGTGCCACCCTTCAGGCCTCCAAAGGCTACACCTTC.

This CDR3 reads CASSLFGGVEEQYF. The CDR3 DNA reads TGCGCCAGCAGCTTGTTTGGAGGGGTGGAGGAGCAGTACTTC. The genes are TRBV5-1 and TRBJ2-7, with D tentatively TRBD2 (6 bases). CDR3 length equals 14 residues. V was clipped by 1 base and J by 7 bases, with 15 bases between them. Looked up from germline, CDR1 is SGHRS and CDR2 is YFSETQ.

This clone was found once. The J gene is TRBJ1-2, the V gene TRBV5-6, with D possibly being TRBD1 (6 bases). Trimming stripped 1 base from V and 4 bases from J, with 11 bases between. Germline V gene sequence: CDR1 SGHDT, CDR2 YYEEEE. This CDR3 region has 14 residues. The CDR3 spells CASSLTGRGYGYTF. DNA for the CDR3: TGTGCCAGCAGCTTGACAGGGAGGGGCTATGGCTACACCTTC.

The chain has TRBV6-1 and TRBJ2-7; D is unresolved. The germline V and J ends were trimmed by 1 base and 7 bases, with 11 bases remaining between them. CDR1 is MNHNS and CDR2 is SASEGT in the germline V gene. There are 13 residues in the CDR3. CDR3 in DNA: TGTGCCAGCAGTGAAGGGCCTCTTTTGGAGCAGTACTTC. It translates to CASSEGPLLEQYF.

This chain joins TRBV10-1 and TRBJ2-7; 8 nucleotides match TRBD1. The CDR3 length is 13 residues. With 4 bases clipped from V and 6 bases from J, the junction kept 5 bases outside the gene matches. Germline assignment: CDR1 WNHNN and CDR2 SYGVQD (reference sequence). CDR3 residues: CASSGFDRGEQYF. The CDR3 DNA follows: TGCGCCAGCAGTGGTTTCGACAGGGGCGAGCAGTACTTC.

The chain couples TRBV28 to TRBJ2-2; D call uncertain. Germline loops: CDR1 MDHEN, CDR2 SYDVKM. Trimming cost V 3 bases and J 2 bases, with 4 bases left between them. The CDR3 is 13 residues long. CDR3 region: CASSFSNTGELFF. The CDR3, as DNA: TGTGCCAGCAGTTTTTCCAACACCGGGGAGCTGTTTTTT.

This clone showed up just once. The V call is TRBV6-4, the J call TRBJ1-6; tentatively, D is TRBD1 (6 bases). CDR1 and CDR2 from the germline V gene are MRHNA and SNTAGT. Between the trimmed V and J ends, which lost 0 bases and 8 bases, there was a span of 8 bases. The CDR3 sequence is 14 residues long. In nucleotides, the CDR3 is TGTGCCAGCAGTGACTCGCCAGGGGATTCACCCCTCCACTTT. Encoded protein: CASSDSPGDSPLHF.

V gene TRBV5-1 combines with J gene TRBJ2-7; 11 positions match TRBD1. The junction had 8 bases not matched to a gene; V was cut back by 0 bases and J by 6 bases. The CDR3 is made up of 16 amino acids. Germline V lookup: CDR1 SGHRS, CDR2 YFSETQ. The CDR3 DNA reads TGCGCCAGCAGCTTGGATGGAATCGGGACAGGGGGCGAGCAGTACTTC. Protein: CASSLDGIGTGGEQYF.

This clone was picked up one time. The chain employs TRBV5-1 and TRBJ2-2, with 8 positions matching TRBD1. Losses at the gene ends were 1 base for V and 4 bases for J; bases not matched to a gene: 6. Germline CDR1 reads SGHRS; CDR2 reads YFSETQ. The CDR3 has 16 residues. CDR3 in amino acids: CASSLLGQGITGELFF. The CDR3 DNA reads as TGCGCCAGCAGCTTGCTAGGACAGGGTATCACCGGGGAGCTGTTTTTT. The full variable domain, with the rest looked up from reference TRBV5-1 and TRBJ2-2, is KAGVTQTPRYLIKTRGQQVTLSCSPISGHRSVSWYQQTPGQGLQFLFEYFSETQRNKGNFPGRFSGRQFSNSRSEMNVSTLELGDSALYLCASSLLGQGITGELFFGEGSRLTVL.